This entry lists 18 T cell receptor beta chains sequenced from one sample in a study of T cells in Graves' hyperthyroidism and ophthalmopathy. Template material for amplifying TCR beta CDR3 regions consisted of RNA transcripts. First-round RT-PCR of the TCR CDR3 relied on the HTBI primer set. Each CDR3 protein gets one entry after TCRdb re-called the multiplex PCR reads with MiXCR. The sample includes approximately 600,000 distinct CDR3 sequences, less than 25% of them seen just once. Sequenced: blood. The receptors were gathered from a man younger than 45 with Graves' ophthalmopathy.

The chain couples TRBV10-2 to TRBJ1-1; a weak D match, TRBD1 (5 bases). The CDR3 sequence is 15 residues long. V shed 3 bases and J shed 0 bases, with 11 bases lying between them. Germline values: CDR1 WSHSY, CDR2 SAAADI. CDR3 sequence (DNA): TGCGCCAGCAGTGAAGGGGAAAACATGAACACTGAAGCTTTCTTT. Translated, it gives CASSEGENMNTEAFF.

This clonotype was observed a few times. This chain joins TRBV28 and TRBJ2-6; D unclear. Trimming shortened V by 7 bases and J by 0 bases, and 13 bases separated the two germline ends. The CDR3 is made up of 16 amino acids. Germline V gene lookup returns CDR1 MDHEN and CDR2 SYDVKM. CDR3 sequence reads: CASTPSIDSGANVLTF. Here the CDR3 DNA reads TGTGCCAGCACTCCCTCTATCGACTCTGGGGCCAACGTCCTGACTTTC.

This rearrangement joins TRBV19 to TRBJ1-5; D not resolved. Germline V CDR1 and CDR2: LNHDA, SQIVND (reference sequence). The CDR3 covers 16 residues. V dropped 0 bases and J dropped 4 bases, with 13 bases sitting between them. The CDR3 loop reads CASSIESTGLNQPQHF. CDR3 in DNA: TGTGCCAGTAGTATAGAATCGACTGGTTTAAATCAGCCCCAGCATTTT. Full variable domain (remainder filled in from reference TRBV19 and TRBJ1-5): DGGITQSPKYLFRKEGQNVTLSCEQNLNHDAMYWYRQDPGQGLRLIYYSQIVNDFQKGDIAEGYSVSREKKESFPLTVTSAQKNPTAFYLCASSIESTGLNQPQHFGDGTRLSIL.

The chain has TRBV20-1 and TRBJ2-3, with unresolved D. Trimming stripped 3 bases from V and 0 bases from J, with 10 bases between. Per the germline V gene, CDR1 is DFQATT and CDR2 is SNEGSKA (reference sequence). CDR3 size: 14 residues. The CDR3 nucleotides are TGCAGTGCTAGGAGAGCCTCAAGCACAGATACGCAGTATTTT. Protein sequence: CSARRASSTDTQYF.

The genes are TRBV15 and TRBJ2-6, with D perhaps TRBD2 (5 bases). The CDR3 spans 18 residues. Germline V gene lookup returns CDR1 LNHNV and CDR2 YYDKDF (reference sequence). The germline V and J ends were trimmed by 1 base and 4 bases, with 17 bases remaining between them. The chain's CDR3 is CATSRVGVLVSGANVLTF. The DNA for the CDR3 is TGTGCCACCAGCAGAGTCGGGGTGCTGGTCTCCGGGGCCAACGTCCTGACTTTC.

This chain connects TRBV3-1 to TRBJ2-1; 10 nucleotides match TRBD2. V gave up 4 bases and J gave up 4 bases; unmatched junction bases: 7. CDR1 and CDR2 from the germline V gene are LGHDT and YNNKEL (reference sequence). This CDR3 comprises 16 residues. CDR3 nucleotide sequence: TGTGCCAGCAGCCTGGGACTAGCGAAAGCTTACAATGAGCAGTTCTTC. Its protein is CASSLGLAKAYNEQFF.

This clonotype has just a few counts. The chain uses TRBV5-6 and TRBJ2-4, with D maybe TRBD2 (6 bases). Trimming shortened V by 4 bases and J by 0 bases, and 17 bases separated the two germline ends. The CDR3 has 17 residues. Germline-derived CDR1 and CDR2 are SGHDT and YYEEEE. The CDR3 protein is CASSPWLAPLAKNIQYF. As DNA, the CDR3 is TGTGCCAGCAGCCCTTGGCTAGCGCCTTTAGCCAAAAACATTCAGTACTTC.

This clonotype was seen only a few times. This chain joins TRBV12-3 or TRBV12-4 and TRBJ1-6; no firm D call. The CDR3 has 16 amino acids. V lost 7 bases to trimming and J lost 0 bases, with 13 bases between them. CDR3 DNA sequence: TGTGCCAGCACCCCAGACGGTAGCTCCTATAATTCACCCCTCCACTTT. Its protein is CASTPDGSSYNSPLHF.

The table lists this clonotype with many counts. J is TRBJ2-7 and V is TRBV2; the match to TRBD2 covers 12 bases. Germline V gives CDR1 SNHLY, CDR2 FYNNEI. The V segment lost 7 bases and the J segment 6 bases; nucleotides outside the gene matches: 4. The CDR3 length is 13 residues. CDR3 protein: CASTLAGGGEQYF. The CDR3 nucleotides are TGTGCCAGCACCCTAGCGGGAGGGGGCGAGCAGTACTTC.

There are many counts of this clonotype. The chain couples TRBV2 to TRBJ2-1; the match to TRBD2 covers 11 bases. CDR3 length: 17 amino acids. Germline CDR1 SNHLY, CDR2 FYNNEI. The V gene end was trimmed by 6 bases and the J gene end by 9 bases; junction bases not matched to a gene: 16. The CDR3 region has the DNA TGTGCCAGCAGGGTTTTGACTAGCGGGATGGCGGGGAGTGAGCAGTTCTTC. The encoded protein is CASRVLTSGMAGSEQFF.

V and J are TRBV20-1 and TRBJ2-6; the match to TRBD1 covers 9 bases. Trimming removed 6 bases from V and 1 base from J; junction bases left unmatched: 7. CDR3 length: 16 residues. The germline gives CDR1 DFQATT, CDR2 SNEGSKA (reference sequence). The CDR3 loop reads CSADKQGASGANVLTF. In DNA, the CDR3 is TGCAGTGCCGATAAACAGGGGGCATCTGGGGCCAACGTCCTGACTTTC.

This clonotype has a count of ten or more. The chain recombines TRBV28 with TRBJ2-3; D is perhaps TRBD1 or TRBD2 (5 bases each). V gave up 6 bases and J gave up 0 bases, with 13 bases separating them. The CDR3 has 15 residues. CDR1 is MDHEN, CDR2 SYDVKM, per germline. In DNA form, the CDR3 reads TGTGCCAGCAGCTCTCAGGGAGAAAGCACAGATACGCAGTATTTT. Protein product: CASSSQGESTDTQYF.

The CDR3 sequence is CASSEMGGSYGYTF. Written as DNA, the CDR3 is TGTGCCAGCAGTGAAATGGGGGGCTCCTATGGCTACACCTTC. The rearrangement uses TRBV2 and TRBJ1-2, with D tentatively TRBD1 (6 bases). The CDR3 contains 14 residues. The V and J ends lost 2 bases and 4 bases respectively, with 11 bases between them. From germline, CDR1 is SNHLY and CDR2 FYNNEI.

CDR3 coding DNA: TGTGCCAGCAGTTACTCGGCCACCGCAGAACGCGAGCAGTACTTC. Its protein product is CASSYSATAEREQYF. The chain links TRBV6-6 to TRBJ2-7; no definite D call. The CDR3 length is 15 residues. The V end was cut by 0 bases, the J end by 6 bases, with 15 bases between. Germline CDR1 is MNHNY and CDR2 is SVGAGI (reference sequence).

The V and J genes are TRBV20-1 and TRBJ1-1; maybe TRBD1 (6 bases). The V end lost 2 bases, the J end lost 3 bases, and 16 bases lay between the germline ends. Germline V gives CDR1 DFQATT, CDR2 SNEGSKA (reference sequence). This CDR3 spans 15 amino acids. The CDR3 spells CSARKFGGGDTEAFF. DNA of the CDR3: TGCAGTGCTAGAAAGTTTGGGGGGGGCGACACTGAAGCTTTCTTT.

In this sample, this clonotype turned up many times. The gene calls are TRBV11-2 and TRBJ2-1, with a tentative D call TRBD2 (6 bases). Germline V CDR1 and CDR2: SGHAT, FQNNGV. The CDR3 is 19 residues long. V lost 2 bases, J lost 2 bases, and 22 bases lay in between. Here the CDR3 DNA reads TGTGCCAGCAGCTTACTCGCCCCGCGGGACGCATTCACCTACAATGAGCAGTTCTTC. As protein: CASSLLAPRDAFTYNEQFF.

This clonotype has a handful of counts. The CDR3 nucleotides read TGCGCCAGCAGTTATACAGGGTCGGGCACTGAAGCTTTCTTT. Residues: CASSYTGSGTEAFF. J is TRBJ1-1 and V is TRBV5-1, with D possibly being TRBD1 (6 bases). CDR3 length equals 14 residues. Germline CDR1 SGHRS, CDR2 YFSETQ. V gave up 5 bases and J gave up 4 bases, with 15 bases separating them.

The chain employs TRBV4-1 and TRBJ1-6; 7 bases are a match to TRBD1. The CDR3 is made up of 16 amino acids. V shed 0 bases, J shed 8 bases, and the junction held 7 bases outside the gene matches. Germline V gene lookup returns CDR1 MGHRA and CDR2 YSYEKL. CDR3: CASSQEGGQPYSPLHF. In DNA form, the CDR3 reads TGCGCCAGCAGCCAAGAGGGGGGACAGCCTTATTCACCCCTCCACTTT.